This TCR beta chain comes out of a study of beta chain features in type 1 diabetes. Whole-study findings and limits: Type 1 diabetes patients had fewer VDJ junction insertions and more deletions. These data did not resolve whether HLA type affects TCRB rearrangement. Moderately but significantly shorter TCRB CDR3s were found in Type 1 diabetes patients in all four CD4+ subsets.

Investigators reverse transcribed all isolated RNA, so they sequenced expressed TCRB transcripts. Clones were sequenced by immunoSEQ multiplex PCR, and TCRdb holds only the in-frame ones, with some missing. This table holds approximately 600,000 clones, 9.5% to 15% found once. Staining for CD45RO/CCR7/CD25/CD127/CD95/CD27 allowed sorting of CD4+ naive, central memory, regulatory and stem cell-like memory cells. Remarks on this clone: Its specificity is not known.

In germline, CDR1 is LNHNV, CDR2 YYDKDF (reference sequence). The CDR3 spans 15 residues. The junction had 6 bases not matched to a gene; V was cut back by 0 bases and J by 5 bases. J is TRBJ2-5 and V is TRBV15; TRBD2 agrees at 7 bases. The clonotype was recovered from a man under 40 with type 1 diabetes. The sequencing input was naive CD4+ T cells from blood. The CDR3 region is CATSRDSGGYETQYF. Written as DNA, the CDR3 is TGTGCCACCAGCAGAGATTCCGGGGGGTACGAGACCCAGTACTTC. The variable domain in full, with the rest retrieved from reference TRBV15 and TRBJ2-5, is DAMVIQNPRYQVTQFGKPVTLSCSQTLNHNVMYWYQQKSSQAPKLLFHYYDKDFNNEADTPDNFQSRRPNTSFCFLDIRSPGLGDTAMYLCATSRDSGGYETQYFGPGTRLLVL.